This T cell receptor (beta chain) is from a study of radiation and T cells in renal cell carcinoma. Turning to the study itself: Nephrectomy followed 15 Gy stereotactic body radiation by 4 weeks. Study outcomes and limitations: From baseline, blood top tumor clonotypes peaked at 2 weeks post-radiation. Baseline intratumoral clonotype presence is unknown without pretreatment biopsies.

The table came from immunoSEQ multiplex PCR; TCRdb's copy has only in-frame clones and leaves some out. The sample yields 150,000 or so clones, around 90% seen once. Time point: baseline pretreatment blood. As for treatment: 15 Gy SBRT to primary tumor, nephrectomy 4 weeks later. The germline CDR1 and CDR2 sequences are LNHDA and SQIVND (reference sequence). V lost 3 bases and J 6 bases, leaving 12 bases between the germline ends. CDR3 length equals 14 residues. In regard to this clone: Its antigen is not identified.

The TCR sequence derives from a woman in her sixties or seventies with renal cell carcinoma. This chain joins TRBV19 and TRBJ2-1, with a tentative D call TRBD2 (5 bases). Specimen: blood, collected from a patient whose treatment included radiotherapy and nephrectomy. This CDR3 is CASSMEVVVNEQFF. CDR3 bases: TGTGCCAGTAGTATGGAGGTGGTGGTCAATGAGCAGTTCTTC.